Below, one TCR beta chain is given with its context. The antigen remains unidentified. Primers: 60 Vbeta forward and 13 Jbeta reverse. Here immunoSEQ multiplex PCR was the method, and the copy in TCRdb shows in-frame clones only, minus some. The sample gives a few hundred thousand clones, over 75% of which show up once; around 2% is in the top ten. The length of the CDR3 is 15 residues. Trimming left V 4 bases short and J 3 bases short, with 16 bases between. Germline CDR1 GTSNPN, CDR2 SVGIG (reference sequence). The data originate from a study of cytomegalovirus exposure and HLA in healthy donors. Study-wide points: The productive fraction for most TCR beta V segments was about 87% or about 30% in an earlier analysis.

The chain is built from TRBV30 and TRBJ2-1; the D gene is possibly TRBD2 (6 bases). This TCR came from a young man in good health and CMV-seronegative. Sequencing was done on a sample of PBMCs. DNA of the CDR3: TGTGCCTGGACAATCGGGGGACTCCACTACAATGAGCAGTTCTTC. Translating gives CAWTIGGLHYNEQFF.